This T cell receptor (beta chain) was observed in a study of tumor and adjacent non-tumor tissue in lung cancer. Across the whole study: Stage I to III disease affected some 11 men and a handful of women aged 31 to 76. Overall study findings and caveats: Significantly higher TCR diversity was found in tumor than normal lung. Top 100 clones took a larger repertoire share in normal lung.

For this clonotype: The target antigen is unknown. The junction shows a germline mismatch at one end, possibly a read error.

A modified ARM-PCR protocol with three rounds of nested PCR amplified TCRbeta. Using its own MiXCR run on the multiplex PCR reads, TCRdb lists one record per CDR3 protein. The sample shows about 90,000 distinct CDR3 sequences, around 82% of them seen only once. No cell sorting was done before RNA was extracted from the tissue. More than 3 cm separated this lung sample from the edge of the tumor. Between August and November 2014, newly diagnosed, chemotherapy-naive lung cancer patients underwent thoracic surgery in China. CDR3 length equals 14 residues. The germline V gene encodes CDR1 MDHEN and CDR2 SYDVKM.

The sequencing input was distant non-tumor lung tissue. The sequence was collected from a woman aged 45-60 years with non-small cell lung cancer. V gene TRBV28 combines with J gene TRBJ1-4; the D is unclear. The CDR3 DNA reads as TGTGCCATCAGTTTGTTTCAGTCTAATGAAAAACTGTTTTTT. It specifies CAISLFQSNEKLFF.